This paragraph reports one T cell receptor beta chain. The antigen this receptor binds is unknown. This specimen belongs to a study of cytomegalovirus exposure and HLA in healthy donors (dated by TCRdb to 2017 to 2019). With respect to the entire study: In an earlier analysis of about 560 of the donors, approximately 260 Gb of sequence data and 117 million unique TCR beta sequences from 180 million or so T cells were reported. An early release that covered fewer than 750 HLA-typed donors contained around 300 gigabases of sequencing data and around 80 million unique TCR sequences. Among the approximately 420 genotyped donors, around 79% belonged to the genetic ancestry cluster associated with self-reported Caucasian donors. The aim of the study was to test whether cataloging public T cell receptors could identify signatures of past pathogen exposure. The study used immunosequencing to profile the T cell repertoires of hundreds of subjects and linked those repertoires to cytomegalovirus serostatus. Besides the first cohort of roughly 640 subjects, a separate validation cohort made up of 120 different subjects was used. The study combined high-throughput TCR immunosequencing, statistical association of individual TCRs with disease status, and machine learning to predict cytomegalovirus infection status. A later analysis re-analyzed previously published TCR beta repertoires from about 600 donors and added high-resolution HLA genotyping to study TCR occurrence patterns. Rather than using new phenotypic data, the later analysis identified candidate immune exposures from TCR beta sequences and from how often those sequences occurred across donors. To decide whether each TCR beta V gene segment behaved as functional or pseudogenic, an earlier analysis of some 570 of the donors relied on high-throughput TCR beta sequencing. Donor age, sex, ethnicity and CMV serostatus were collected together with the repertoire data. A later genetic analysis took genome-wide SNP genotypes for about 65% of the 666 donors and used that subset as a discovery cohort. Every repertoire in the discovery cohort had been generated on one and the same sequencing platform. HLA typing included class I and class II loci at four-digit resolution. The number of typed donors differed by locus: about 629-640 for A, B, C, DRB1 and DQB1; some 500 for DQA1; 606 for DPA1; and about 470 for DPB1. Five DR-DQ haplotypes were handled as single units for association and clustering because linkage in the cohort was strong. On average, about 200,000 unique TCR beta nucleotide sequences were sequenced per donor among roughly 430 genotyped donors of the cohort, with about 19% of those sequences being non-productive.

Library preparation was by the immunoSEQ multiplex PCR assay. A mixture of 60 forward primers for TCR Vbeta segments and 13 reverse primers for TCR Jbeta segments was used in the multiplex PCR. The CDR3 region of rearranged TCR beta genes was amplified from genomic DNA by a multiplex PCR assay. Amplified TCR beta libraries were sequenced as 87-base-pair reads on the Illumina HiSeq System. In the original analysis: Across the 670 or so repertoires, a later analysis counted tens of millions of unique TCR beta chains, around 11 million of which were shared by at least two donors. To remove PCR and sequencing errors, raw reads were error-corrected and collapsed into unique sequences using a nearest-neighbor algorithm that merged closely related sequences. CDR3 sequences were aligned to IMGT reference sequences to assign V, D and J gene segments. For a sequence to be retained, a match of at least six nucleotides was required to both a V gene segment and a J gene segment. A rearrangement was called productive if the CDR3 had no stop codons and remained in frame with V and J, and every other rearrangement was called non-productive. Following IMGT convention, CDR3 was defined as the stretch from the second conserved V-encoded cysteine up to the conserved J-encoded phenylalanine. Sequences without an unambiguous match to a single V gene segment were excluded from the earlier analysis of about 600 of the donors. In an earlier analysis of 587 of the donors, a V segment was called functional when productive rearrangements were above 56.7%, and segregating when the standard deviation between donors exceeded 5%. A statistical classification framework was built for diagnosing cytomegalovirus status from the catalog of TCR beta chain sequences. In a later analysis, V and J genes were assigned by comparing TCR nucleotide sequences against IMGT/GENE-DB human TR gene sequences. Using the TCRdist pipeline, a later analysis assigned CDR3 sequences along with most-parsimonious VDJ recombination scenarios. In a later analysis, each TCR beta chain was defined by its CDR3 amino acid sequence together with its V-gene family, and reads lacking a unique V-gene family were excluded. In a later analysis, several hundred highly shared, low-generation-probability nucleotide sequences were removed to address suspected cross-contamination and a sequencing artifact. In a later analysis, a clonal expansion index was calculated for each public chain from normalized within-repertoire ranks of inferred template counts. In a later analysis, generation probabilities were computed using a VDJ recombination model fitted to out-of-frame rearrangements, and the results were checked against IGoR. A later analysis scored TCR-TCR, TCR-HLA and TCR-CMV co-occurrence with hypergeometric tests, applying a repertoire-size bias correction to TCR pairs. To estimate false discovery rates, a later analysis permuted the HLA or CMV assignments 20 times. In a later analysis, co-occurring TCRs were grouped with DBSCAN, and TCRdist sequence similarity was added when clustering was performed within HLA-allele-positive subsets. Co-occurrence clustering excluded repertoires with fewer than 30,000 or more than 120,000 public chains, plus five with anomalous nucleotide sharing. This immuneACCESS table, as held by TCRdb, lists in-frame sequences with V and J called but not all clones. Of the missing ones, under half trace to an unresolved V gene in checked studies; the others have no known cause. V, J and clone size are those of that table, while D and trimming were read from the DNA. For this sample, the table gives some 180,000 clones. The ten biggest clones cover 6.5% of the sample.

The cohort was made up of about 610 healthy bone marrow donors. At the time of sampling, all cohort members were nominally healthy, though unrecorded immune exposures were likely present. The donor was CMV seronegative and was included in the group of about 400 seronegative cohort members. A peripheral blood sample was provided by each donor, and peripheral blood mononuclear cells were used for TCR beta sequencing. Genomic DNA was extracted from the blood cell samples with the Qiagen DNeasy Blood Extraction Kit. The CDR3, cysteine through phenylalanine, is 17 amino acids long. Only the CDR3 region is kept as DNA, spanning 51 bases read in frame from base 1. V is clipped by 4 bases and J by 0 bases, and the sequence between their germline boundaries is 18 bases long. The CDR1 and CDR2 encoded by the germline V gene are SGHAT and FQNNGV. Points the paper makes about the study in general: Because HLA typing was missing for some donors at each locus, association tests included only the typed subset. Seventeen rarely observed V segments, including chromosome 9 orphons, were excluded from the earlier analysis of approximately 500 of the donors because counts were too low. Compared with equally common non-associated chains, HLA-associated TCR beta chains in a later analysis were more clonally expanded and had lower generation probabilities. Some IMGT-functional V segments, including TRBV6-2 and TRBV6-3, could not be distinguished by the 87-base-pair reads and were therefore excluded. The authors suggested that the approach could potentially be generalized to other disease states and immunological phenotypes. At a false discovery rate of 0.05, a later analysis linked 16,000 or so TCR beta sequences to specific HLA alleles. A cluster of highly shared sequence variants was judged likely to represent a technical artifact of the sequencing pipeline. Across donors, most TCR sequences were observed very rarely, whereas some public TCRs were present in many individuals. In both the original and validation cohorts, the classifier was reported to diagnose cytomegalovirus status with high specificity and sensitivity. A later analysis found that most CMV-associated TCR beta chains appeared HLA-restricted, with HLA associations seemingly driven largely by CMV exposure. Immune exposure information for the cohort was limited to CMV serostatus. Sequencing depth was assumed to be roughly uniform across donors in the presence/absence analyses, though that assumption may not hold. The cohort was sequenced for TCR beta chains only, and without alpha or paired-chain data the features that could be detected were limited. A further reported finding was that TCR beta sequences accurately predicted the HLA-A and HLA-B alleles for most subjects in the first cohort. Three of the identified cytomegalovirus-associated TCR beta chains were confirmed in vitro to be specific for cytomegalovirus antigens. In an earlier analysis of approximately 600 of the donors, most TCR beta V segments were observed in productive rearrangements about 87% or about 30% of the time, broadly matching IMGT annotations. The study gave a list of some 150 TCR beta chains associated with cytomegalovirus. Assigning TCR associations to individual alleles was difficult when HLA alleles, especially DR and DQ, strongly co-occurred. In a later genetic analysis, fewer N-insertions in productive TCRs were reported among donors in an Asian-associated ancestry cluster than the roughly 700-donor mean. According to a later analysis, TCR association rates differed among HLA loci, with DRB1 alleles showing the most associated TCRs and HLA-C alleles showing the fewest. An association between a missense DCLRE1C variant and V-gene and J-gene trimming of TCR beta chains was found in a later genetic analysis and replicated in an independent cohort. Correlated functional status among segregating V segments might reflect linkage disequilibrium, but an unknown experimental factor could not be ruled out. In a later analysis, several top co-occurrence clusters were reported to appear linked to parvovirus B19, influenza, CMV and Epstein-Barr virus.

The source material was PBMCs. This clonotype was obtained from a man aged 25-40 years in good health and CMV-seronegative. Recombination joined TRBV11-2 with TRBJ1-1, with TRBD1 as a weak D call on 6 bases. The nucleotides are TGTGCCAGCAGCTCCTCGGATTGGACAGACCTGAACACTGAAGCTTTCTTT. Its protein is CASSSSDWTDLNTEAFF.